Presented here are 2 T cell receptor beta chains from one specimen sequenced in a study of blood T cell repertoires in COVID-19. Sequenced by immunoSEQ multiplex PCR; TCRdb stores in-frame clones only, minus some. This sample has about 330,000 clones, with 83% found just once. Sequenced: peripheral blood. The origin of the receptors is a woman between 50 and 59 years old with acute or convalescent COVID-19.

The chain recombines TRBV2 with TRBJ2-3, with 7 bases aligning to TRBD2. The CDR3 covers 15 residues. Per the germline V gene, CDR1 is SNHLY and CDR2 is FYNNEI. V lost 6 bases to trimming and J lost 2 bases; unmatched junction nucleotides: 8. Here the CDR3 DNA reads TGTGCCAGCAGCGAAACTAGCGTTTTCACAGATACGCAGTATTTT. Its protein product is CASSETSVFTDTQYF.

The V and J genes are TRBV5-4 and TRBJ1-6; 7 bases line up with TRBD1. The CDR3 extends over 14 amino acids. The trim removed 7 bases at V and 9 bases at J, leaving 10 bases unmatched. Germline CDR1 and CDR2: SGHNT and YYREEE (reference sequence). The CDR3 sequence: CASQRGQGISPLHF. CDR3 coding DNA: TGTGCCAGCCAAAGGGGGCAGGGTATTTCACCCCTCCACTTT.